This passage covers 22 T cell receptor beta chains from one sample sequenced in a study of shared clonotypes between healthy human individuals (dated by TCRdb to the early 2020s). Library method: the immunoSEQ multiplex PCR assay. TCRdb mirrors the immuneACCESS table, restricted to in-frame sequences. Some clones are absent from its copies; in checked studies, under half trace to an unresolved V gene, and the reason for the others is unknown. This sample gives around 1.9 million clones in total; roughly 93% of them show up just once. Of the sample, about 1.6% falls within the top ten clones. For the CD8 naive samples, CD45RO-negative cells were positively selected for CCR7, yielding a CD45RA+CCR7+ population from which TemRA cells were excluded. The sequenced sample was naive CD8+ T cells from PBMCs. This sample's cell subset or site label indicates: CD45RA+CCR7+. These receptors all come from a man aged 18 to 35 in good health. Some clones in this sample may be carry-over from other donors' samples.

V and J are TRBV7-9 and TRBJ1-1; D is ambiguous. The CDR3 contains 13 residues. Per the germline V gene, CDR1 is SEHNR and CDR2 is FQNEAQ (reference sequence). V lost 4 bases and J 4 bases, leaving 10 bases between the germline ends. CDR3 bases: TGTGCCAGCAGCTCCCAATTGGGCACTGAAGCTTTCTTT. Protein: CASSSQLGTEAFF.

V usage is TRBV6-5 and J usage is TRBJ2-3, with D perhaps TRBD1 (5 bases). V was cut by 3 bases and J by 4 bases, with 17 bases left in between. Germline loops: CDR1 MNHEY, CDR2 SVGAGI. This CDR3 region has 16 residues. CDR3 region: CASSYPPRQRADTQYF. The CDR3 region has the DNA TGTGCCAGCAGTTATCCCCCTCGACAGCGCGCAGATACGCAGTATTTT.

The count of this clone is one. The CDR3 bases are TGTGCCAGTAGTATTTGGTCTCCTATGGGCACTGAAGCTTTCTTT. This gives the protein CASSIWSPMGTEAFF. This sequence joins TRBV19 and TRBJ1-1, with D unclear. V lost 3 bases and J lost 4, with 15 bases in between. The V gene's germline CDR1 is LNHDA and CDR2 SQIVND (reference sequence). The CDR3 sequence is 15 residues long.

The CDR3 bases are TGTGCCAGCAGCCCCATGGAGGGTGTCTATGGCTACACCTTC. Residues: CASSPMEGVYGYTF. This chain joins TRBV4-2 and TRBJ1-2; D is ambiguous. CDR1 and CDR2 (germline): LGHNA, YNFKEQ. Trimming removed 4 bases from V and 4 bases from J, with 13 bases in between. The CDR3 is 14 amino acids.

About this clone: Additional DNA sequences in this sample encode the identical CDR3. The chain uses TRBV27 and TRBJ2-1; D is ambiguous. V lost 6 bases, J lost 0 bases, and 9 bases lay in between. CDR3 length: 14 amino acids. Looked up from germline, CDR1 is MNHEY and CDR2 is SMNVEV (reference sequence). The CDR3 coding sequence is TGTGCCAGCAGCCCCCCGAGCTCCTACAATGAGCAGTTCTTC. The encoded protein is CASSPPSSYNEQFF.

The chain has TRBV28 and TRBJ1-1, with D unclear. The CDR3 is made up of 14 amino acids. Germline loops: CDR1 MDHEN, CDR2 SYDVKM. The germline V and J ends were trimmed by 3 bases and 1 base, with 9 bases remaining between them. The chain's CDR3 is CASSFRRQNTEAFF. CDR3 DNA: TGTGCCAGCAGTTTTCGACGGCAGAACACTGAAGCTTTCTTT.

The V and J genes are TRBV7-8 and TRBJ2-1, with a possible D match to TRBD1 (6 bases). This CDR3 region has 15 residues. CDR1 is SGHVS, CDR2 FQNEAQ, per germline. The V end lost 3 bases, the J end lost 3 bases, and 12 bases lay between the germline ends. DNA of the CDR3: TGTGCCAGCAGCTTCTCCGGGACACTCTACAATGAGCAGTTCTTC. Its translation is CASSFSGTLYNEQFF.

V is TRBV10-1 and J is TRBJ2-2; the match to TRBD2 covers 11 bases. V was pared by 2 bases and J by 4 bases, with 6 bases of the junction left unmatched. The CDR3 is made up of 17 amino acids. The V gene's germline CDR1 is WNHNN and CDR2 SYGVQD (reference sequence). The CDR3 region has the DNA TGCGCCAGCAGTGAGATACTAGCGGGAGTAGGCACCGGGGAGCTGTTTTTT. It yields the protein CASSEILAGVGTGELFF.

In DNA form, the CDR3 reads TGTGCCATCAGGGAGGGGATGAACACTGAAGCTTTCTTT. This translates into CAIREGMNTEAFF. The V call is TRBV28, the J call TRBJ1-1; D perhaps matches TRBD1 (5 bases). Germline CDR1 reads MDHEN; CDR2 reads SYDVKM. Trimming took 10 bases from V and 0 from J, leaving 12 bases between them. This CDR3 has 13 residues. The full variable domain, rest sourced from reference TRBV28 and TRBJ1-1, is DVKVTQSSRYLVKRTGEKVFLECVQDMDHENMFWYRQDPGLGLRLIYFSYDVKMKEKGDIPEGYSVSREKKERFSLILESASTNQTSMYLCAIREGMNTEAFFGQGTRLTVV.

The chain combines TRBV9 with TRBJ2-3, with TRBD2 matching over 9 bases. The CDR3 is 17 amino acids. The J segment lost 5 bases and the V segment lost 2 bases, leaving 12 bases of the junction unmatched. In germline, CDR1 is SGDLS, CDR2 YYNGEE. The CDR3 sequence: CASSVLAGVAVGDTQYF. The CDR3 coding sequence is TGTGCCAGCAGCGTCTTAGCGGGAGTCGCCGTTGGAGATACGCAGTATTTT.

The chain combines TRBV7-9 with TRBJ2-3; TRBD2 aligns across 14 bases. This CDR3 region has 16 residues. V shed 5 bases and J 5 bases; nucleotides not matched to a gene: 6. CDR1 is SEHNR, CDR2 FQNEAQ, per germline (reference sequence). CDR3 nucleotides: TGTGCCAGCAGCCACAAGGGACTAGCGGGAGAAGATACGCAGTATTTT. Protein product: CASSHKGLAGEDTQYF.

The rearrangement joins TRBV7-2 to TRBJ2-1; the match to TRBD2 covers 8 bases. J lost 10 bases, V lost 1 base, and 9 bases had no gene match. Germline V gene data show CDR1 as SGHTA and CDR2 as FQGNSA. This CDR3 spans 15 amino acids. CDR3 sequence (DNA): TGTGCCAGCAGCTTAGGGGGCGGCGGGAGGTTCGAGCAGTTCTTC. Amino acids: CASSLGGGGRFEQFF.

The V call is TRBV2, the J call TRBJ2-1; TRBD2 aligns across 10 bases. The CDR3 runs to 14 residues. The germline gives CDR1 SNHLY, CDR2 FYNNEI. Losses at the gene ends were 6 bases for V and 4 bases for J; bases not matched to a gene: 3. In DNA, the CDR3 is TGTGCCAGCAGGACTAGCGGGTTGTACAATGAGCAGTTCTTC. Its translation: CASRTSGLYNEQFF.

V usage is TRBV28 and J usage is TRBJ2-7, with D maybe TRBD2 (6 bases). Germline CDR1 reads MDHEN; CDR2 reads SYDVKM. CDR3 size: 17 residues. V lost 6 bases, J lost 0 bases, and 21 bases lay in between. Here the CDR3 reads CASSQTGVGSYSYEQYF. In DNA form, the CDR3 reads TGTGCCAGCAGCCAGACGGGGGTAGGGTCCTACTCCTACGAGCAGTACTTC.

V gene TRBV13 combines with J gene TRBJ2-4; D remains ambiguous. The J call may be incorrect, as the DNA end agrees better with TRBJ2-5. This CDR3 contains 11 residues. In germline, CDR1 is PRHDT, CDR2 FYEKMQ (reference sequence). For the CDR3, the DNA is TGTGCCAGCAGCTTAGAAGGGACCCAGTACTTC. Translation: CASSLEGTQYF.

Only one count was recorded for this clone. The chain employs TRBV27 and TRBJ2-1; 10 positions agree with TRBD2. The CDR3 extends over 20 amino acids. Germline CDR1 is MNHEY and CDR2 is SMNVEV (reference sequence). The junction had 23 bases not matched to a gene; V was cut back by 8 bases and J by 4 bases. DNA for the CDR3: TGTGCCAGCCGTCTTATCACCCCCATAGACTCACTAGCGGGATACAATGAGCAGTTCTTC. This sequence encodes CASRLITPIDSLAGYNEQFF.

V gene TRBV7-2 combines with J gene TRBJ2-1; TRBD1 matches at 7 bases. The length of the CDR3 is 14 residues. The V segment lost 4 bases and the J segment 6 bases; nucleotides outside the gene matches: 6. Germline CDR1 SGHTA, CDR2 FQGNSA. CDR3 DNA: TGTGCCAGCAGCTACCTGACAGGGCGCAATGAGCAGTTCTTC. Amino acid sequence: CASSYLTGRNEQFF.

The chain links TRBV28 to TRBJ1-1, with TRBD1 matching 8 bases. V was clipped by 6 bases and J by 0 bases; unmatched bases: 6. Per germline, CDR1 MDHEN and CDR2 SYDVKM. The CDR3 is made up of 15 amino acids. Written as DNA, the CDR3 is TGTGCCAGCAGCTGGACAGGGATTCTGAACACTGAAGCTTTCTTT. Residues: CASSWTGILNTEAFF.

The chain employs TRBV7-2 and TRBJ1-1, with D possibly TRBD1 on 5 matching bases. This CDR3 spans 14 amino acids. The V gene's germline CDR1 is SGHTA and CDR2 FQGNSA. V was shortened by 5 bases and J by 4 bases, with 14 bases between the two germline ends. The CDR3 nucleotides are TGTGCCAGCAGCCCCTCGGGGGGTAGCACTGAAGCTTTCTTT. It encodes CASSPSGGSTEAFF.

The chain has TRBV5-1 and TRBJ2-3; tentative D call: TRBD2 (5 bases). Germline V gene data show CDR1 as SGHRS and CDR2 as YFSETQ. The V gene lost 4 bases and the J gene lost 5 bases, with 14 bases spanning the gap. The CDR3 is made up of 14 amino acids. CDR3 amino acids: CASSPGLGLDTQYF. For the CDR3, the DNA is TGCGCCAGCAGCCCAGGACTTGGGCTAGATACGCAGTATTTT.

In its sample, this clone was seen once. The V gene is TRBV29-1, the J gene TRBJ2-3; 11 bases are shared with TRBD2. CDR1 SQVTM and CDR2 ANQGSEA come from the germline V gene. Germline trimming cut 4 bases from V and 0 bases from J; bases unmatched to any gene: 3. This CDR3 spans 15 amino acids. CDR3 DNA: TGCAGCGTTGTAGCGGGAGGGCCAAGCACAGATACGCAGTATTTT. As protein: CSVVAGGPSTDTQYF.

The chain combines TRBV6-5 with TRBJ2-3; TRBD1 matches 8 bases. V shed 0 bases and J 7 bases; nucleotides not matched to a gene: 3. This CDR3 comprises 14 residues. Germline-derived CDR1 and CDR2 are MNHEY and SVGAGI. CDR3 DNA sequence: TGTGCCAGCAGTTACTCCGGGACAGGACATACGCAGTATTTT. Protein sequence: CASSYSGTGHTQYF.